This T cell receptor beta chain came from a study of blood T cell repertoires in COVID-19. The germline gives CDR1 SGHTA, CDR2 FQGNSA. V lost 9 bases to trimming and J lost 5 bases; unmatched junction nucleotides: 23. This CDR3 has 18 residues. TCRdb's copy holds only in-frame clones and misses some; the assay was immunoSEQ multiplex PCR. The table shows some 220,000 clones, with about 90% occurring only once. As concerns this clone: The sample carries other DNA sequences with the same CDR3.

The rearrangement links TRBV7-2 to TRBJ1-2; 8 bases align to TRBD1. Sequenced sample: peripheral blood. The receptor comes from a man aged 25 to 40 with COVID-19, enrolled during active disease. CDR3 residues: CASSPFLSRTGGGYGYTF. The CDR3 DNA reads as TGTGCCAGTAGCCCCTTTTTGTCCCGAACAGGGGGAGGGTATGGCTACACCTTC.